This section outlines one T cell receptor (beta chain) sequence together with its context. The record originates from a study of blood T cell repertoires in COVID-19. The germline V gene has CDR1 MDHEN and CDR2 SYDVKM. The CDR3 sequence is 13 residues long. The V end was cut by 6 bases, the J end by 7 bases, with 13 bases between. Only in-frame clones appear in the TCRdb table, and some are missing; sequencing was by immunoSEQ multiplex PCR. The sample carries a few hundred thousand clones, approximately 80% recorded once. The chain couples TRBV28 to TRBJ1-5; D unclear. The sequence came from a human donor in a cohort sampled during active COVID-19. The sequenced sample was peripheral blood. CDR3 residues: CASRPPERQPQHF. The CDR3 bases are TGTGCCAGCAGGCCCCCGGAGAGACAGCCCCAGCATTTT.